The subject of this entry is one TCR beta chain. V shed 0 bases and J shed 5 bases, with 10 bases lying between them. This CDR3 has 15 residues. Germline V CDR1 and CDR2: LGHNT, FRNRAP. The source of the sample is a study of T cell responses to AZD1222 COVID-19 vaccine. For the study at large: Pooled in the analysis were second doses at about 4 or about 12 weeks.

Profiled with immunoSEQ multiplex PCR; TCRdb holds only in-frame clones, not every one. In the table there are roughly 150,000 clones, approximately 94% of which are singletons. The TCR originated in an adult in good health. The sample here was peripheral blood, taken on day 0 of AZD1222 vaccination. This chain links TRBV12-5 with TRBJ1-4, with D unclear. CDR3 sequence (DNA): TGTGCTAGTGGTTTGGTATCCAGCTACAATGAAAAACTGTTTTTT. Translating gives CASGLVSSYNEKLFF.